This T cell receptor (beta chain) came from a study of T cell responses to AZD1222 COVID-19 vaccine. About this clone: Its antigen is undetermined.

Study conclusions and caveats: Repertoires were sampled only after the peak T cell response.

Sequenced by immunoSEQ multiplex PCR; TCRdb stores in-frame clones only, minus some. The data hold approximately 190,000 clones, with about 90% observed a single time. Germline V gene sequence: CDR1 LGHDT, CDR2 YNNKEL (reference sequence). This CDR3 spans 15 amino acids. The trim removed 1 base at V and 0 bases at J, leaving 0 bases unmatched. This material consisted of peripheral blood, taken on day 0 of MenACWY control vaccination. This chain joins TRBV3-1 (or the pseudogene TRBV3-2) and TRBJ1-5; 7 bases are a match to TRBD1. This TCR came from an adult in good health. The CDR3 region has the DNA TGTGCCAGCAGCCAAGGGACAGGTAGCAATCAGCCCCAGCATTTT. Translating gives CASSQGTGSNQPQHF.